The text below deals with one T cell receptor beta chain. The entry originates in a study of blood T cell repertoires in COVID-19. Overall study: Acute and convalescent COVID-19 samples came from the United States, Italy and Spain.

TCRdb's copy holds only in-frame clones and misses some; the assay was immunoSEQ multiplex PCR. The table records 80,000 to 100,000 clones, around 82% of them present only once. There are 14 residues in the CDR3. The J segment lost 2 bases and the V segment lost 7 bases, leaving 5 bases of the junction unmatched. Germline V gives CDR1 SQVTM, CDR2 ANQGSEA. The chain joins TRBV29-1 to TRBJ1-4; 9 bases line up with TRBD1. This clonotype was obtained from a man aged 70 or older with active or convalescent COVID-19. The specimen sequenced was peripheral blood. CDR3 sequence reads: CSAGQGGTNEKLFF. The CDR3 region has the DNA TGCAGCGCGGGACAGGGAGGGACTAATGAAAAACTGTTTTTT.